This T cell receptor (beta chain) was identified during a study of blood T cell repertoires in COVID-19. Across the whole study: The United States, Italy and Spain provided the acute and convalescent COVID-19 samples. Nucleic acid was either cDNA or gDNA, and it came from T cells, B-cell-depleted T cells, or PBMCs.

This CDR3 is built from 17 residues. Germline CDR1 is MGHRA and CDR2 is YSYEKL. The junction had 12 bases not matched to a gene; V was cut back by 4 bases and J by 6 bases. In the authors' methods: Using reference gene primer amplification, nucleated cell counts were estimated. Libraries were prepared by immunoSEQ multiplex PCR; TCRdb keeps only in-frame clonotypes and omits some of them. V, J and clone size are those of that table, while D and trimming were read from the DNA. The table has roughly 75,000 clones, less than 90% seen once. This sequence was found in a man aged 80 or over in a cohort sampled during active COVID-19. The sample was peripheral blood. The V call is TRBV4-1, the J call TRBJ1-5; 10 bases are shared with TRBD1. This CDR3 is CASSPTPGTGDIQPQHF. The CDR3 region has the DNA TGCGCCAGCAGCCCTACTCCCGGGACAGGGGACATTCAGCCCCAGCATTTT.